This TCR beta chain was sequenced for a study of blood T cell repertoires in COVID-19. Study-wide context: T cells, B-cell-depleted T cells, or PBMCs supplied cDNA or gDNA.

Seattle-derived patients entered the study during active infection and were followed longitudinally. Generated by immunoSEQ multiplex PCR, the TCRdb table keeps only in-frame clones and is missing some. This sample has approximately 350,000 clones, with roughly 90% found just once. Germline trimming cut 1 base from V and 6 bases from J; bases unmatched to any gene: 5. The CDR3 length is 15 residues. The V gene's germline CDR1 is SNHLY and CDR2 FYNNEI. The sample taken for sequencing was peripheral blood. V gene TRBV2 combines with J gene TRBJ1-5, with 8 nucleotides matching TRBD1. The TCR originated in a woman under 40 with COVID-19, enrolled during active disease. The CDR3 is CASSEGRGLGQPQHF. In nucleotides, the CDR3 is TGTGCCAGCAGTGAAGGCAGGGGGCTCGGTCAGCCCCAGCATTTT.